This T cell receptor beta chain was obtained from a study of OX40 agonist ivuxolimab in advanced cancers. As regards this clone: As yet, its antigen is unknown.

Study-wide points: Expanded clones were, on average, more numerous in CD8+ T cells than in CD4+. It was also the case that some nonresponders had low normalized T-cell clonal expansion.

Here immunoSEQ multiplex PCR was the method, and the copy in TCRdb shows in-frame clones only, minus some. The profile covers about 110,000 clones, with approximately 90% appearing a single time and roughly 0.5% taken by the ten largest. Germline V gene sequence: CDR1 SGHVS, CDR2 FNYEAQ. The V end lost 6 bases, the J end lost 4 bases, and 16 bases lay between the germline ends. The CDR3 is made up of 15 amino acids. Sequenced here: CD4+ or CD8+ T cells sorted from blood, sampled in a trial of the OX40 agonist ivuxolimab. The TCR was taken from an adult with an advanced solid tumor such as melanoma, head and neck, liver or kidney cancer. The rearrangement links TRBV7-6 to TRBJ1-3; TRBD1 is a possible D gene (5 bases). This chain's CDR3 is CASSVTARDGNTIYF. The CDR3 DNA reads as TGTGCCAGCAGTGTGACCGCTAGGGACGGAAACACCATATATTTT.